A single sample gave rise to the 24 T cell receptor beta chains below, sequenced in a study of blood T cell repertoires in COVID-19. Data came from immunoSEQ multiplex PCR; TCRdb stores just in-frame clones and leaves some out. The table lists more than 95,000 clones, about nine tenths of them singletons. The sequencing sample was made of peripheral blood. These TCRs come from a man between 60 and 70 years old with acute or convalescent COVID-19.

This clone has a handful of counts. J is TRBJ1-4 and V is TRBV19; 8 nucleotides line up with TRBD1. In germline, CDR1 is LNHDA, CDR2 SQIVND (reference sequence). The junction had 1 base not matched to a gene; V was cut back by 4 bases and J by 0 bases. The CDR3 loop spans 15 amino acids. This CDR3 is CASSRGQATNEKLFF. As DNA, the CDR3 is TGTGCCAGTAGTAGGGGACAGGCAACTAATGAAAAACTGTTTTTT.

This clone was counted between two and nine times. The chain carries TRBV19 and TRBJ1-2, with TRBD1 as a possible D gene (6 bases). The CDR3 sequence is 14 residues long. Between the trimmed V and J ends, which lost 6 bases and 2 bases, there was a span of 13 bases. CDR1 is LNHDA and CDR2 is SQIVND in the germline V gene (reference sequence). As DNA, the CDR3 is TGTGCCAGTAGGAACAGGGTCTTAAACTATGGCTACACCTTC. Amino acids: CASRNRVLNYGYTF.

The count of this clone is one. The chain uses TRBV5-1 and TRBJ2-7; the D is unclear. This CDR3 has 13 residues. Trimming stripped 0 bases from V and 7 bases from J, with 11 bases between. Germline V gene lookup returns CDR1 SGHRS and CDR2 YFSETQ. The CDR3 sequence: CASSLEANGEQYV. CDR3 bases: TGCGCCAGCAGCTTGGAAGCGAATGGGGAGCAGTACGTC.

This chain connects TRBV4-1 to TRBJ2-2, with 10 bases that match TRBD1. The CDR3 is 15 residues long. The germline CDR1 and CDR2 sequences are MGHRA and YSYEKL. The V and J ends lost 5 bases and 3 bases, in that order; junction bases with no gene match: 3. CDR3 amino acids: CASSYGQGDTGELFF. CDR3 bases: TGCGCCAGCAGCTACGGACAGGGGGACACCGGGGAGCTGTTTTTT.

The table lists this clone with a few counts. The chain is built from TRBV3-1 (or the pseudogene TRBV3-2) and TRBJ1-5; the match to TRBD1 covers 10 bases. The germline V gene encodes CDR1 LGHDT and CDR2 YNNKEL (reference sequence). Unmatched junction bases numbered 7, after V lost 1 base and J lost 7 bases. CDR3 length: 16 residues. The CDR3 protein is CASSQGFGTGDQPQHF. As DNA, the CDR3 is TGTGCCAGCAGCCAAGGATTTGGGACAGGGGACCAGCCCCAGCATTTT.

This clone came up once. This chain links TRBV18 with TRBJ1-5, with TRBD1 matching 7 bases. With V trimmed by 2 bases and J by 2 bases, 3 bases remained unmatched. The CDR3 length is 15 residues. CDR1 is KGHSH and CDR2 is LQKENI in the germline V gene. The CDR3 DNA reads as TGTGCCAGCTCACCAGAGGGGACAGGCAATCAGCCCCAGCATTTT. The encoded protein is CASSPEGTGNQPQHF. The full variable domain, rest sourced from reference TRBV18 and TRBJ1-5, is NAGVMQNPRHLVRRRGQEARLRCSPMKGHSHVYWYRQLPEEGLKFMVYLQKENIIDESGMPKERFSAEFPKEGPSILRIQQVVRGDSAAYFCASSPEGTGNQPQHFGDGTRLSIL.

V is TRBV24-1 and J is TRBJ2-3; 9 bases line up with TRBD1. The junction had 11 bases not matched to a gene; V was cut back by 4 bases and J by 4 bases. This CDR3 region has 17 residues. Germline V CDR1 and CDR2: KGHDR, SFDVKD. The CDR3 nucleotides read TGTGCCACCAGTGACCCCGGGACAGGGATGAATTCAGATACGCAGTATTTT. Amino acids: CATSDPGTGMNSDTQYF.

V usage is TRBV5-1 and J usage is TRBJ1-5, with D perhaps TRBD1 (6 bases). V lost 0 bases and J lost 4, with 11 bases in between. This CDR3 contains 15 residues. Germline CDR1 SGHRS, CDR2 YFSETQ. CDR3 protein: CASSLGQDGNQPQHF. In DNA, the CDR3 is TGCGCCAGCAGCTTGGGACAGGATGGAAATCAGCCCCAGCATTTT.

V is TRBV11-2 and J is TRBJ1-1, with 7 bases lining up with TRBD1. This CDR3 has 14 residues. Germline CDR1 SGHAT, CDR2 FQNNGV. The junction had 4 bases not matched to a gene; V was cut back by 4 bases and J by 2 bases. The CDR3 DNA sequence: TGTGCCAGCAGCTCACAGGGGATAAACACTGAAGCTTTCTTT. Encoded protein: CASSSQGINTEAFF.

The chain couples TRBV29-1 to TRBJ1-2, with 8 nucleotides matching TRBD1. V gave up 7 bases and J gave up 4 bases; unmatched junction bases: 8. The length of the CDR3 is 13 residues. The germline V gene encodes CDR1 SQVTM and CDR2 ANQGSEA. Here the CDR3 DNA reads TGCAGCGCCCCGGACAGGGTGGGCTATGGCTACACCTTC. It specifies CSAPDRVGYGYTF.

V usage is TRBV6-5 and J usage is TRBJ1-2, with D hard to call. Germline values: CDR1 MNHEY, CDR2 SVGAGI. V gave up 10 bases and J gave up 0 bases, with 18 bases separating them. The CDR3 is 15 residues long. Here the CDR3 DNA reads TGTGCCACCCACTTCAGAACAGCTACTAACTATGGCTACACCTTC. Translating gives CATHFRTATNYGYTF.

The chain combines TRBV5-1 with TRBJ2-1, with 16 bases fitting TRBD2. The CDR3 is 16 residues long. Germline V lookup: CDR1 SGHRS, CDR2 YFSETQ. J gave up 7 bases and V 3 bases, and 4 bases lay outside the gene matches. The CDR3 DNA is TGCGCCAGCAGCTCCGCGGGACTAGCGGGGGGGAATGAGCAGTTCTTC. Protein product: CASSSAGLAGGNEQFF.

This clone was seen only once. This chain connects TRBV21-1 to TRBJ2-3; the DNA was not used to check the table's D call, TRBD2. TRBV21-1 is described as a pseudogene. The CDR3 consists of 16 residues. CDR3 residues: CASSKVRGEFTDTQYF. The CDR3 region has the DNA TGTGCCAGCAGCAAAGTGCGAGGCGAATTCACAGATACGCAGTATTTT.

The chain joins TRBV5-4 to TRBJ2-1, with a tentative D call TRBD2 (6 bases). Germline values: CDR1 SGHNT, CDR2 YYREEE (reference sequence). Trimming removed 4 bases at V and 3 bases at J, with 11 bases between. This CDR3 spans 14 amino acids. The CDR3 protein is CASSPPGLYNEQFF. CDR3 nucleotides: TGTGCCAGCAGCCCTCCGGGACTCTACAATGAGCAGTTCTTC.

The chain has TRBV11-2 and TRBJ1-4; 7 nucleotides align to TRBD1. Trimming removed 4 bases from V and 5 bases from J; junction bases left unmatched: 10. There are 16 residues in the CDR3. The germline V gene encodes CDR1 SGHAT and CDR2 FQNNGV. This CDR3 reads CASSSRGGRGNEKLFF. The DNA of the CDR3 is TGTGCCAGCAGCTCACGAGGGGGCAGGGGGAATGAAAAACTGTTTTTT.

This clone came up a few times. The chain couples TRBV7-9 to TRBJ1-1; the D gene is possibly TRBD1 (5 bases). Germline CDR1 is SEHNR and CDR2 is FQNEAQ (reference sequence). V was shortened by 4 bases and J by 4 bases, with 10 bases between the two germline ends. The CDR3 has 13 residues. CDR3 bases: TGTGCCAGCAGCTCCGCCGGGGGCACTGAAGCTTTCTTT. Translated: CASSSAGGTEAFF.

V gene TRBV30 combines with J gene TRBJ1-4; D gene uncertain. There are 15 residues in the CDR3. Germline V lookup: CDR1 GTSNPN, CDR2 SVGIG (reference sequence). V lost 0 bases to trimming and J lost 6 bases, with 14 bases between them. The CDR3 nucleotides are TGTGCCTGGAGTGTAATCGCAGCAGGCCATGAAAAACTGTTTTTT. Its translation is CAWSVIAAGHEKLFF.

The rearrangement uses TRBV10-3 and TRBJ2-2, with D perhaps TRBD1 (6 bases). The CDR3 loop spans 15 amino acids. V lost 7 bases, J lost 0 bases, and 12 bases lay in between. Germline CDR1 reads ENHRY; CDR2 reads SYGVKD. CDR3 in amino acids: CAITADSANTGELFF. In DNA, the CDR3 is TGTGCCATCACCGCGGACAGCGCGAACACCGGGGAGCTGTTTTTT.

This clone has only one observation. The V call is TRBV7-2, the J call TRBJ1-6; 9 bases map to TRBD1. The CDR3 length is 13 residues. Germline CDR1 reads SGHTA; CDR2 reads FQGNSA. V was clipped by 6 bases and J by 9 bases; unmatched bases: 3. This chain's CDR3 is CASRDRGSSPLHF. CDR3 coding DNA: TGTGCCAGCAGGGACAGGGGTAGTTCACCCCTCCACTTT.

This chain connects TRBV7-9 to TRBJ1-2; D ambiguous. V shed 1 base and J shed 3 bases, with 6 bases lying between them. The CDR3 contains 13 residues. Germline loops: CDR1 SEHNR, CDR2 FQNEAQ (reference sequence). CDR3 sequence (DNA): TGTGCCAGCAGCTTAGATGCGGACTATGGCTACACCTTC. Encoded protein: CASSLDADYGYTF.

The chain links TRBV25-1 to TRBJ1-2, with D possibly being TRBD1 (5 bases). V shed 2 bases and J shed 5 bases, with 15 bases lying between them. Germline CDR1 and CDR2: MGHDK and SYGVNS. The CDR3 is made up of 15 amino acids. The CDR3, as DNA: TGTGCCAGCAGTGAACTCTCGACAGTCGGATATGGCTACACCTTC. This encodes CASSELSTVGYGYTF.

This clone was found once. The chain is built from TRBV11-2 and TRBJ2-5; D is perhaps TRBD1 (6 bases). There are 15 residues in the CDR3. Germline CDR1 and CDR2: SGHAT and FQNNGV. Trimming took off 5 bases at V and 4 bases at J, with 17 bases between the two ends. DNA of the CDR3: TGTGCCAGCAGCGCCACACAGGGTCTCGGAGAGACCCAGTACTTC. It specifies CASSATQGLGETQYF. Based on the CDR3 plus reference TRBV11-2 and TRBJ2-5, the full variable domain is EAGVAQSPRYKIIEKRQSVAFWCNPISGHATLYWYQQILGQGPKLLIQFQNNGVVDDSQLPKDRFSAERLKGVDSTLKIQPAKLEDSAVYLCASSATQGLGETQYFGPGTRLLVL.

The rearrangement links TRBV28 to TRBJ1-3; D not resolved. Germline lookup yields CDR1 MDHEN and CDR2 SYDVKM. The CDR3 runs to 13 residues. Trimming cost V 8 bases and J 3 bases, with 11 bases left between them. CDR3 loop: CASQLGGGNTIYF. CDR3 sequence (DNA): TGTGCCAGCCAATTGGGAGGTGGAAACACCATATATTTT.

CDR3 sequence reads: CASSRQASNEKLFF. CDR3 nucleotides: TGTGCCAGTAGCAGACAGGCGTCTAATGAAAAACTGTTTTTT. V gene TRBV19 combines with J gene TRBJ1-4; tentatively, D is TRBD1 (6 bases). The CDR3 runs 14 residues. The V gene lost 6 bases and the J gene lost 3 bases, with 11 bases spanning the gap. Germline V gives CDR1 LNHDA, CDR2 SQIVND (reference sequence).